These 30 T cell receptor beta chains were all obtained from the same sample, sequenced in a study of T cells in Graves' hyperthyroidism and ophthalmopathy. TCR beta CDR3 regions were amplified from RNA. HTBI primers were used for first-round RT-PCR of the TCR CDR3. TCRdb fed the multiplex PCR reads into MiXCR, producing one record per CDR3 protein. The top ten clones hold 10% of a sample with about 98,000 distinct CDR3 sequences, approximately 39% of them seen once. The sequenced sample was peripheral blood or thyroid tissue (not recorded which). The receptors here all came from a woman in her 30s with Graves' hyperthyroidism.

The V gene is TRBV12-3 or TRBV12-4, the J gene TRBJ2-5; D may correspond to TRBD1 or TRBD2 (5 bases each). The V end was cut by 3 bases, the J end by 4 bases, with 9 bases between. This CDR3 region has 13 residues. Here the CDR3 reads CASSFTGGETQYF. Written as DNA, the CDR3 is TGTGCCAGCAGTTTTACTGGGGGAGAGACCCAGTACTTC.

By share, this clonotype counts as medium-sized (0.01 to 0.1%). The chain joins TRBV20-1 to TRBJ1-4; D gene uncertain. The CDR3 extends over 12 amino acids. Trimming pared 3 bases from V and 11 bases from J, leaving 13 bases between. Per the germline V gene, CDR1 is DFQATT and CDR2 is SNEGSKA (reference sequence). The CDR3 loop is CSASDRVLKLFF. The CDR3, as DNA: TGCAGTGCTAGTGACCGCGTGTTGAAACTGTTTTTT.

Concerning this clonotype itself: One junction end does not reproduce the germline sequence, and a read error may be involved. The chain joins TRBV7-6 to TRBJ2-7; no definite D call. In germline, CDR1 is SGHVS, CDR2 FNYEAQ. This CDR3 has 13 residues. CDR3 sequence reads: CANSLGPNYEQYF. In DNA form, the CDR3 reads TGTGCCAACAGCTTAGGGCCGAACTACGAGCAGTACTTC.

Concerning this clonotype itself: A read error may account for a junction end that differs from germline. The chain has TRBV7-9 and TRBJ2-2; 9 bases are shared with TRBD2. This CDR3 contains 16 residues. Germline V gene lookup returns CDR1 SEHNR and CDR2 FQNEAQ (reference sequence). The DNA of the CDR3 is TGTGCCGGCAGCTCTTGGGCTAGCGGGAAAGCCGGGGAGCTGTTTTTT. The encoded protein is CAGSSWASGKAGELFF.

In this sample, this clonotype turned up many times. V and J are TRBV5-6 and TRBJ1-5; D remains unclear. The ends were cut back, 1 base at V and 3 bases at J, with 8 bases in the middle. Germline lookup yields CDR1 SGHDT and CDR2 YYEEEE. The CDR3 has 14 amino acids. CDR3 DNA: TGTGCCAGCAGCTTGATAGGAGTCAATCAGCCCCAGCATTTT. Amino acids: CASSLIGVNQPQHF.

This clonotype has ten or more counts. V usage is TRBV5-4 and J usage is TRBJ1-2; D gene unclear. The germline gives CDR1 SGHNT, CDR2 YYREEE (reference sequence). V was clipped by 5 bases and J by 2 bases, with 19 bases between them. This CDR3 is 16 amino acids long. CDR3 protein: CASSPTPWTENYGYTF. The CDR3 region has the DNA TGTGCCAGCAGTCCGACTCCTTGGACGGAGAACTATGGCTACACCTTC. Variable domain in full (rest from reference TRBV5-4 and TRBJ1-2): ETGVTQSPTHLIKTRGQQVTLRCSSQSGHNTVSWYQQALGQGPQFIFQYYREEENGRGNFPPRFSGLQFPNYSSELNVNALELDDSALYLCASSPTPWTENYGYTFGSGTRLTVV.

In this sample, this clonotype turned up many times. The rearrangement links TRBV5-1 to TRBJ2-5; D possibly corresponds to TRBD1 (6 bases). The CDR3 has 12 amino acids. The V end was cut by 7 bases, the J end by 0 bases, with 7 bases between. Germline CDR1 is SGHRS and CDR2 is YFSETQ. The DNA of the CDR3 is TGCGCCAGCCGGGACAACCAAGAGACCCAGTACTTC. This gives the protein CASRDNQETQYF.

The rearrangement uses TRBV20-1 and TRBJ2-2, with no clear D. Trimming shortened V by 3 bases and J by 8 bases, and 4 bases separated the two germline ends. Looked up from germline, CDR1 is DFQATT and CDR2 is SNEGSKA (reference sequence). CDR3 size: 10 residues. CDR3 loop: CSASAGELFF. The CDR3 nucleotides read TGCAGTGCTAGTGCAGGGGAGCTGTTTTTT.

There are many counts of this clonotype. This sequence joins TRBV7-9 and TRBJ2-3; unclear D gene. The ends were cut back, 1 base at V and 3 bases at J, with 14 bases in the middle. In germline, CDR1 is SEHNR, CDR2 FQNEAQ (reference sequence). CDR3 length: 16 residues. CDR3 protein: CASSLGSGGWTDTQYF. The DNA for the CDR3 is TGTGCCAGCAGCTTAGGTTCTGGCGGTTGGACAGATACGCAGTATTTT.

This clonotype occurred a few times. V is TRBV27 and J is TRBJ2-7, with TRBD1 matching 7 bases. Trimming removed 3 bases from V and 1 base from J; junction bases left unmatched: 9. The V gene's germline CDR1 is MNHEY and CDR2 SMNVEV (reference sequence). This CDR3 is 16 amino acids long. The CDR3 sequence is CASSFGTGQLSYEQYF. The CDR3 coding sequence is TGTGCCAGCAGTTTCGGTACGGGACAGTTATCCTACGAGCAGTACTTC.

This clonotype was counted many times. The rearrangement uses TRBV19 and TRBJ1-2; 10 bases match TRBD1. Germline V gene sequence: CDR1 LNHDA, CDR2 SQIVND (reference sequence). The CDR3 has 13 residues. V was clipped by 7 bases and J by 8 bases; unmatched bases: 7. The CDR3 nucleotides are TGTGCCAGTACCCGGGACAGGGGATACGGCTACACCTTC. Protein sequence: CASTRDRGYGYTF.

The rearrangement joins TRBV29-1 to TRBJ1-1; 7 nucleotides line up with TRBD1. CDR3 length: 12 residues. V shed 6 bases and J 6 bases; nucleotides not matched to a gene: 7. CDR1 and CDR2 (germline): SQVTM, ANQGSEA. The CDR3: CSVTGSGAEAFF. CDR3 bases: TGCAGCGTGACAGGGTCTGGGGCTGAAGCTTTCTTT.

Ten or more counts support this clonotype. The chain links TRBV11-3 to TRBJ1-1; D call uncertain. The CDR3 consists of 13 residues. V was shortened by 0 bases and J by 4 bases, with 6 bases between the two germline ends. Germline lookup yields CDR1 SGHNT and CDR2 YENEEA. In DNA, the CDR3 is TGTGCCAGCAGCTTAGAGGATTCCACTGAAGCTTTCTTT. Amino acids: CASSLEDSTEAFF.

This chain links TRBV4-1 with TRBJ1-2; the match to TRBD1 covers 8 bases. Losses at the gene ends were 8 bases for V and 0 bases for J; bases not matched to a gene: 8. This CDR3 is built from 15 residues. Per germline, CDR1 MGHRA and CDR2 YSYEKL. The CDR3 DNA reads TGCGCCAGCTGCCCGACAGGGGACGCTAACTATGGCTACACCTTC. This gives the protein CASCPTGDANYGYTF.

The V and J genes are TRBV29-1 and TRBJ1-2; tentative D call: TRBD1 (5 bases). Germline V gene sequence: CDR1 SQVTM, CDR2 ANQGSEA. Between the trimmed V and J ends, which lost 3 bases and 8 bases, there was a span of 19 bases. This CDR3 comprises 14 residues. The CDR3 reads CSVEEGSTFRGYTF. The CDR3 coding sequence is TGCAGCGTTGAGGAGGGGTCGACCTTTAGGGGCTACACCTTC. The full variable domain, with the rest looked up from reference TRBV29-1 and TRBJ1-2, is SAVISQKPSRDICQRGTSLTIQCQVDSQVTMMFWYRQQPGQSLTLIATANQGSEATYESGFVIDKFPISRPNLTFSTLTVSNMSPEDSSIYLCSVEEGSTFRGYTFGSGTRLTVV.

This clonotype was found many times. CDR3 sequence reads: CASAGGQLEETQYF. In nucleotides, the CDR3 is TGTGCCAGCGCCGGCGGACAACTAGAAGAGACCCAGTACTTC. The chain uses TRBV5-6 and TRBJ2-5, with D possibly being TRBD1 or TRBD2 (5 bases each). The CDR3 runs 14 residues. The germline V and J ends were trimmed by 7 bases and 3 bases, with 16 bases remaining between them. The V gene's germline CDR1 is SGHDT and CDR2 YYEEEE.

Turning to this clonotype: One end of the junction does not line up with germline, which may come from a read error. The chain combines TRBV7-9 with TRBJ1-5, with D possibly TRBD1 on 5 matching bases. This CDR3 has 14 amino acids. Germline values: CDR1 SEHNR, CDR2 FQNEAQ (reference sequence). DNA of the CDR3: TGTGCCAGCAGTTTAGTCTCCAGGGAGCAGCCCCAGCATTTT. Translated, it gives CASSLVSREQPQHF.

This clonotype occurred many times. This chain joins TRBV25-1 and TRBJ2-7; the D call may be TRBD1 or TRBD2 (5 bases each). Trimming stripped 4 bases from V and 0 bases from J, with 7 bases between. CDR3 size: 13 residues. Per the germline V gene, CDR1 is MGHDK and CDR2 is SYGVNS. The CDR3 DNA sequence: TGTGCCAGCAGTGTAGGGACCTCCTACGAGCAGTACTTC. It is translated as CASSVGTSYEQYF.

Worth noting for this clonotype: Germline and junction disagree at one end, which may indicate a read error. V is TRBV12-3 or TRBV12-4 and J is TRBJ2-3; D call uncertain. The CDR3 runs to 12 residues. The CDR3 coding sequence is TGTGCCAGCAGTGTAACCGGCTACGAGCAGTACTTT. Translation gives CASSVTGYEQYF.

This clonotype was seen many times. The genes are TRBV11-2 and TRBJ2-5; 11 nucleotides match TRBD2. V shed 6 bases and J 1 base; nucleotides not matched to a gene: 4. Germline V gene lookup returns CDR1 SGHAT and CDR2 FQNNGV. The CDR3 loop spans 15 amino acids. CDR3 region: CASRGSGRAQETQYF. CDR3 DNA sequence: TGTGCCAGCAGGGGTAGCGGGAGGGCCCAAGAGACCCAGTACTTC.

This chain joins TRBV11-3 and TRBJ2-3; 8 positions match TRBD2. This CDR3 comprises 15 residues. With 5 bases clipped from V and 1 base from J, the junction kept 5 bases outside the gene matches. CDR1 and CDR2 (germline): SGHNT, YENEEA. The CDR3 sequence: CASSRGGGRTDTQYF. The DNA for the CDR3 is TGTGCCAGCAGCAGGGGCGGGGGGCGCACAGATACGCAGTATTTT. The whole variable domain, remainder taken from reference TRBV11-3 and TRBJ2-3, is EAGVVQSPRYKIIEKKQPVAFWCNPISGHNTLYWYLQNLGQGPELLIRYENEEAVDDSQLPKDRFSAERLKGVDSTLKIQPAELGDSAVYLCASSRGGGRTDTQYFGPGTRLTVL.

As concerns this clonotype: Relative to the germline gene, one junction end is altered; a read error may explain this. The chain employs TRBV20-1 and TRBJ2-2; TRBD2 matches 9 bases. The CDR3 is 17 amino acids. Germline V gene lookup returns CDR1 DFQATT and CDR2 SNEGSKA (reference sequence). The DNA of the CDR3 is TGCAGTGCTAGAGATTGGATGCGGGAGGGAAACACCGGGGGGCTGTTTTTT. As protein: CSARDWMREGNTGGLFF.

This clonotype showed up many times. The chain combines TRBV6-5 with TRBJ1-4; the match to TRBD1 covers 7 bases. The CDR3 has 15 residues. Germline values: CDR1 MNHEY, CDR2 SVGAGI. V lost 4 bases to trimming and J lost 4 bases; unmatched junction nucleotides: 6. The CDR3 DNA reads TGTGCCAGCAGTTTTGGGGGACAGATTAATGAAAAACTGTTTTTT. Residues: CASSFGGQINEKLFF.

CDR3: CASSLGDRVTTEAFF. The DNA of the CDR3 is TGTGCCAGCAGCTTAGGGGACAGGGTTACCACTGAAGCTTTCTTT. The chain recombines TRBV7-9 with TRBJ1-1, with TRBD1 identical over 9 bases. This CDR3 spans 15 amino acids. The trim removed 1 base at V and 4 bases at J, leaving 4 bases unmatched. The V gene's germline CDR1 is SEHNR and CDR2 FQNEAQ (reference sequence). The whole variable domain, filled in from reference TRBV7-9 and TRBJ1-1, reads DTGVSQNPRHKITKRGQNVTFRCDPISEHNRLYWYRQTLGQGPEFLTYFQNEAQLEKSRLLSDRFSAERPKGSFSTLEIQRTEQGDSAMYLCASSLGDRVTTEAFFGQGTRLTVV.

This clonotype was counted at least ten times. J is TRBJ1-2 and V is TRBV20-1; the D gene is possibly TRBD1 (5 bases). Germline CDR1 reads DFQATT; CDR2 reads SNEGSKA (reference sequence). V shed 6 bases and J shed 7 bases, with 15 bases lying between them. The CDR3 has 12 residues. The DNA for the CDR3 is TGCAGTGCCGTAACAGGCGACGGTGGCTACACCTTC. Translated: CSAVTGDGGYTF.

The chain combines TRBV20-1 with TRBJ1-4; TRBD1 matches 9 bases. V lost 1 base and J lost 17; bases outside the gene matches: 5. The CDR3 has 11 amino acids. Germline V lookup: CDR1 DFQATT, CDR2 SNEGSKA (reference sequence). In DNA, the CDR3 is TGCAGTGCTAGAGGAACAGGGGGCGGTTTTTTT. This gives the protein CSARGTGGGFF.

This clonotype was observed many times. The chain combines TRBV12-3 or TRBV12-4 with TRBJ1-2; unclear D gene. V was clipped by 2 bases and J by 8 bases, with 9 bases between them. The CDR3 runs 12 residues. The CDR3 protein is CASSLSRSGYTF. In DNA, the CDR3 is TGTGCCAGCAGTTTATCCCGAAGCGGCTACACCTTC.

This clonotype came up many times. The junction differs from germline at one of its ends, possibly a read error. This chain uses TRBV5-1 with TRBJ2-2; 14 nucleotides align to TRBD2. The CDR3 is 15 residues long. Germline V gene lookup returns CDR1 SGHRS and CDR2 YFSETQ. CDR3 sequence reads: CAGSIGLAGGEELFF. In nucleotides, the CDR3 is TGCGCCGGCAGCATCGGACTAGCGGGAGGAGAGGAGCTGTTTTTT. The variable domain in full, completed from reference TRBV5-1 and TRBJ2-2, reads KAGVTQTPRYLIKTRGQQVTLSCSPISGHRSVSWYQQTPGQGLQFLFEYFSETQRNKGNFPGRFSGRQFSNSRSEMNVSTLELGDSALYLCAGSIGLAGGEELFFGEGSRLTVL.

This clonotype was counted ten times or more. The V and J genes are TRBV12-3 or TRBV12-4 and TRBJ1-5; D is uncertain. V lost 4 bases and J lost 4, with 8 bases in between. This CDR3 has 13 amino acids. DNA of the CDR3: TGTGCCAGCAGTTCCGACATGAATCAGCCCCAGCATTTT. Its protein is CASSSDMNQPQHF.

Concerning this clonotype itself: A read error may produce the germline difference seen at one junction end. The rearrangement uses TRBV20-1 and TRBJ1-2; D may be TRBD1 (6 bases). Germline CDR1 DFQATT, CDR2 SNEGSKA (reference sequence). CDR3 length: 12 amino acids. CDR3: CSAQDFAGGYAF. The CDR3 nucleotides read TGCAGTGCTCAGGATTTTGCGGGGGGCTACGCCTTC.